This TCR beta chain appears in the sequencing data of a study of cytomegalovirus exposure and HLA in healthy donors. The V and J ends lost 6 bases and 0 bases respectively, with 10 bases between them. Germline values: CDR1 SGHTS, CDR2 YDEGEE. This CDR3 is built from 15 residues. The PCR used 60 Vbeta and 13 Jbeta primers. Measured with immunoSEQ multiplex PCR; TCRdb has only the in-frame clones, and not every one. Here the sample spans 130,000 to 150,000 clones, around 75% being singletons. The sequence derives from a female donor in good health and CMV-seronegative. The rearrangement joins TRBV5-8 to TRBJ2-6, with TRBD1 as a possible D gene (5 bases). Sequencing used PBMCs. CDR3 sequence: CASIYRNSGANVLTF. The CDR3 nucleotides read TGTGCCAGCATATACAGGAACTCTGGGGCCAACGTCCTGACTTTC.